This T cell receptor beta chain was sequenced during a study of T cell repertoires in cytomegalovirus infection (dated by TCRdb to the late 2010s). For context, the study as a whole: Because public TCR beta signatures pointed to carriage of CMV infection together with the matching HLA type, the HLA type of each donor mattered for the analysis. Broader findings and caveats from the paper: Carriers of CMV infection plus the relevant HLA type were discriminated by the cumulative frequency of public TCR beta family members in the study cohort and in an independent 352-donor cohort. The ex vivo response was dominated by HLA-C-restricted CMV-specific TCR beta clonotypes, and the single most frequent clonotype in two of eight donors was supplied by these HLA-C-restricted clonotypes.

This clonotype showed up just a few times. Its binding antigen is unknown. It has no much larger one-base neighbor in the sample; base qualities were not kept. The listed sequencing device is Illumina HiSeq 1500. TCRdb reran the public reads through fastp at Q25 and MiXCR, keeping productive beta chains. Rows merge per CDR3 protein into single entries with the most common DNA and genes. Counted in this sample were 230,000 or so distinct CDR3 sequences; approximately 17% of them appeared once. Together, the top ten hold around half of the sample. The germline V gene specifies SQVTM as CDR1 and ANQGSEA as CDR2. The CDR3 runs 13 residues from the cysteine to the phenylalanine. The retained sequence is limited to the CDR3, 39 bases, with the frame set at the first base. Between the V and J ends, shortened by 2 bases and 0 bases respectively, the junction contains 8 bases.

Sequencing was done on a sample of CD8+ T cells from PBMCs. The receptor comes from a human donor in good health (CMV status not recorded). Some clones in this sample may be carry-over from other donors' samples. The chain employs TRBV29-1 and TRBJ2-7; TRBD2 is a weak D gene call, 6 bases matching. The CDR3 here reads CSVEWGDSYEQYF. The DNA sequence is TGCAGCGTTGAATGGGGGGACTCCTACGAGCAGTACTTC.